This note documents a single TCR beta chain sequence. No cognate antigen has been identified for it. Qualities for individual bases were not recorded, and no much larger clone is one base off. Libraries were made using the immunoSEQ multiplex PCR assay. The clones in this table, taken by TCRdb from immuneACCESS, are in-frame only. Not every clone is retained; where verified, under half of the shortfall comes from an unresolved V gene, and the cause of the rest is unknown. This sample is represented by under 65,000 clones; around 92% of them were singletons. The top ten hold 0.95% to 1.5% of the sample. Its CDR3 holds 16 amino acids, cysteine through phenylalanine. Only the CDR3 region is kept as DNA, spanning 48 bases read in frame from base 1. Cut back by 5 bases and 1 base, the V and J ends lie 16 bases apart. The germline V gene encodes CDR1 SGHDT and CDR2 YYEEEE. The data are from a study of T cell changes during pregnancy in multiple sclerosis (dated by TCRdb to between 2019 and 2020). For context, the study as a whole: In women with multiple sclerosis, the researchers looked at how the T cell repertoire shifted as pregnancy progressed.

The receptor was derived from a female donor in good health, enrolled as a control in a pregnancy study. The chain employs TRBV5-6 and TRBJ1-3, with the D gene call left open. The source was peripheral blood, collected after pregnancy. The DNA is TGTGCCAGCAGGTATCGACGGAGGCAATCTGGAAACACCATATATTTT. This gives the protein CASRYRRRQSGNTIYF.